This T cell receptor (beta chain) was recovered during a study of siplizumab effects on memory and regulatory T cells. Study-level findings and limits: Siplizumab significantly reduced alloreactive sequences traceable to unstimulated CD4+ memory cells. Naive T cells appeared more varied than memory cells and looked like key alloresponse contributors. Confirmatory evidence of suppressive function in proliferating siplizumab-culture Tregs was not obtained.

TCRdb's table, derived via immunoSEQ multiplex PCR, lists solely in-frame clones and lacks some. The sample holds about 100,000 clones, roughly 94% seen once. A remark on this clone: Its antigen is still unknown.

Sequenced material: Tregs sorted from blood. This clonotype was obtained from a human donor in good health.

Here the CDR3 DNA reads TGCAGCGTTGAGGTTGGCCGCGGAAGGAGCTCCTACAATGAGCAGTTCTTC. Encoded protein: CSVEVGRGRSSYNEQFF. The rearrangement links TRBV29-1 to TRBJ2-1; D not resolved. The germline CDR1 and CDR2 sequences are SQVTM and ANQGSEA. V lost 3 bases and J lost 0, with 18 bases in between. The CDR3 has 17 amino acids.